These T cell receptor beta chains were read from a single sample in a study of blood T cells in healthy people across ages. MiXCR, applied by TCRdb to the 5' RACE reads, yields one record per CDR3 protein. Here the sample spans fewer than 750,000 distinct CDR3 sequences, over 40% being singletons. Sequenced sample: blood. These receptors were collected from a woman older than 75 in good health. CDR3s include the opening cysteine and the closing phenylalanine or tryptophan. Each record gives: J gene, V gene, D gene, clone size, CDR3 DNA, CDR3 protein. The D gene is left open where the match is weak. Part of the rows lack a size; the others show once, few, many or a class for expanded clones.

j_call: TRBJ1-1; v_call: TRBV3-1; d_call: -; clone_size: few; cdr3_nt: TGTGCCAGCACCCCTGCGGCCCTAGGAAGTGAGGCTTTCTTT; cdr3_aa: CASTPAALGSEAFF
j_call: TRBJ2-3; v_call: TRBV5-1; d_call: -; clone_size: few; cdr3_nt: TGCGCCAGCAGCGCAAACCGGGAAGATACGCAGTATTTT; cdr3_aa: CASSANREDTQYF
j_call: TRBJ2-7; v_call: TRBV3-1; d_call: TRBD2; clone_size: -; cdr3_nt: TGTGCCAGCAAGAGGGGGACTAGCCCCAACGAGCAGTACTTC; cdr3_aa: CASKRGTSPNEQYF
j_call: TRBJ2-3; v_call: TRBV6-2/TRBV6-3; d_call: -; clone_size: -; cdr3_nt: TGTGCCAGCAGTTACGCACGGGGCCGTCTTAGCACAGATACGCAGTATTTT; cdr3_aa: CASSYARGRLSTDTQYF
j_call: TRBJ2-5; v_call: TRBV5-1; d_call: TRBD2; clone_size: once; cdr3_nt: TGCGCCAGCAGCTTGGGCGAGCGGGGTAATGAGCAGTACTTC; cdr3_aa: CASSLGERGNEQYF
j_call: TRBJ2-6; v_call: TRBV12-3/TRBV12-4; d_call: -; clone_size: -; cdr3_nt: TGTGCCAGCATGACAGGCGCAGTCTCTGGGGCCAACGTCCTGACTTTC; cdr3_aa: CASMTGAVSGANVLTF
j_call: TRBJ2-1; v_call: TRBV20-1; d_call: TRBD2; clone_size: -; cdr3_nt: TGCAGTGCTAGGGTACCCGAACTAGCGGGAGAGGGAGAGCAGTTCTTC; cdr3_aa: CSARVPELAGEGEQFF
j_call: TRBJ2-1; v_call: TRBV9; d_call: -; clone_size: many; cdr3_nt: TGTGCCAGCAGCGTAGGTCCAGGGCACGACAATGAGCAGTTCTTC; cdr3_aa: CASSVGPGHDNEQFF
j_call: TRBJ2-6; v_call: TRBV6-9; d_call: -; clone_size: -; cdr3_nt: TGTGCCAGCAAACTCCGGGACGGTCAAATATATGGGGCCAACGTCCTGACTTTC; cdr3_aa: CASKLRDGQIYGANVLTF
j_call: TRBJ1-6; v_call: TRBV2; d_call: -; clone_size: few; cdr3_nt: TGTGCCAGCAGTCCCCAATCTGGCCTAAATTCACCCCTCCACTTT; cdr3_aa: CASSPQSGLNSPLHF
j_call: TRBJ1-2; v_call: TRBV29-1; d_call: TRBD1; clone_size: many; cdr3_nt: TGCAGCGTGAACAGGGGCGACTATGGCTACACCTTC; cdr3_aa: CSVNRGDYGYTF
j_call: TRBJ2-5; v_call: TRBV12-3/TRBV12-4; d_call: TRBD2; clone_size: -; cdr3_nt: TGTGCCAGCAGGACTAGCGGGTGGGAGACCCAGTACTTC; cdr3_aa: CASRTSGWETQYF
j_call: TRBJ2-5; v_call: TRBV15; d_call: -; clone_size: -; cdr3_nt: TGTGCCACCAGCAGAGAAGATCTTGAGACCCAGTACTTC; cdr3_aa: CATSREDLETQYF
j_call: TRBJ2-1; v_call: TRBV11-3; d_call: -; clone_size: many; cdr3_nt: TGTGCCAGCAGCTTAGACGATAGGACTCACAATGAGCAGTTCTTC; cdr3_aa: CASSLDDRTHNEQFF
j_call: TRBJ1-5; v_call: TRBV12-3/TRBV12-4; d_call: -; clone_size: few; cdr3_nt: TGTGCCAGCACCGACAACTATAGCAATCAGCCCCAGCATTTT; cdr3_aa: CASTDNYSNQPQHF
j_call: TRBJ1-1; v_call: TRBV7-6; d_call: TRBD1; clone_size: -; cdr3_nt: TGTGCCAGCAGCCAACAACGACAGGGTGAAGCTTTCTTT; cdr3_aa: CASSQQRQGEAFF
j_call: TRBJ2-2; v_call: TRBV10-3; d_call: TRBD1; clone_size: few; cdr3_nt: TGTGCCATCAATGGGGACAGGGCCGGGAACGCGAACACCGGGGAGCTGTTTTTT; cdr3_aa: CAINGDRAGNANTGELFF
j_call: TRBJ2-3; v_call: TRBV7-3; d_call: TRBD2; clone_size: -; cdr3_nt: TGTGCCAGCAGCTCCGGGAGGGGAGATACGCAGTATTTT; cdr3_aa: CASSSGRGDTQYF
j_call: TRBJ1-2; v_call: TRBV2; d_call: -; clone_size: many; cdr3_nt: TGTGCCAGCAGTGAGAGGACCCAGGGTTGGGGCTACACCTTC; cdr3_aa: CASSERTQGWGYTF
j_call: TRBJ2-5; v_call: TRBV3-1; d_call: -; clone_size: -; cdr3_nt: TGTGCCAGCAGCCAAGCTCAAGGGCCGGAGACCCAGTACTTC; cdr3_aa: CASSQAQGPETQYF
j_call: TRBJ2-1; v_call: TRBV28; d_call: TRBD2; clone_size: -; cdr3_nt: TGTGCCAGCAGTTACACTAGCGGGAGGACGGTCAATGAGCAGTTCTTC; cdr3_aa: CASSYTSGRTVNEQFF
j_call: TRBJ2-5; v_call: TRBV9; d_call: -; clone_size: many; cdr3_nt: TGTGCCAGCAGCCCCCGACGATCGGAGACCCAGTACTTC; cdr3_aa: CASSPRRSETQYF
j_call: TRBJ2-1; v_call: TRBV15; d_call: -; clone_size: many; cdr3_nt: TGTGCCACCAGCCCCTTCTTGGCGGGGAATACCTACAATGAGCAGTTCTTC; cdr3_aa: CATSPFLAGNTYNEQFF
j_call: TRBJ2-3; v_call: TRBV2; d_call: -; clone_size: -; cdr3_nt: TGTGCCAGCAGTGCTGGGACGGAGATGCCAGATACGCAGTATTTT; cdr3_aa: CASSAGTEMPDTQYF
j_call: TRBJ2-1; v_call: TRBV7-9; d_call: -; clone_size: -; cdr3_nt: TGTGCCAGCAGCTCATGGACACTTAAAGAGACCCAGTTCTTC; cdr3_aa: CASSSWTLKETQFF
j_call: TRBJ2-1; v_call: TRBV20-1; d_call: TRBD1; clone_size: many; cdr3_nt: TGCAGTGCGCCTACAGGGGGCACTTACAATGAGCAGTTCTTC; cdr3_aa: CSAPTGGTYNEQFF
j_call: TRBJ2-4; v_call: TRBV5-1; d_call: -; clone_size: -; cdr3_nt: TGCGCCAGCAGCTTGGCACCCAAAAACATTCAGTACTTC; cdr3_aa: CASSLAPKNIQYF
j_call: TRBJ1-4; v_call: TRBV3-1; d_call: -; clone_size: many; cdr3_nt: TGTGCCAGCAGCCAAAGAGGGACACGTAATGAAAAACTGTTTTTT; cdr3_aa: CASSQRGTRNEKLFF
j_call: TRBJ2-5; v_call: TRBV18; d_call: -; clone_size: few; cdr3_nt: TGTGCCAGCTCACCCGGACTGAACAATGAGCAGTACTTC; cdr3_aa: CASSPGLNNEQYF
j_call: TRBJ1-6; v_call: TRBV12-3/TRBV12-4; d_call: -; clone_size: few; cdr3_nt: TGTGCCAGCAGTTTAGCGCGAGGAGGGTACAATTCACCCCTCCACTTT; cdr3_aa: CASSLARGGYNSPLHF
j_call: TRBJ2-1; v_call: TRBV7-2; d_call: TRBD2; clone_size: -; cdr3_nt: TGTGCCAGCAGCCCACAAGCGGGGGGCCTCCTAAATGAGCAGTTCTTC; cdr3_aa: CASSPQAGGLLNEQFF
j_call: TRBJ2-7; v_call: TRBV15; d_call: -; clone_size: -; cdr3_nt: TGTGCCACCAGCAGAGTGGACTCCTACGAGCAGTACTTC; cdr3_aa: CATSRVDSYEQYF